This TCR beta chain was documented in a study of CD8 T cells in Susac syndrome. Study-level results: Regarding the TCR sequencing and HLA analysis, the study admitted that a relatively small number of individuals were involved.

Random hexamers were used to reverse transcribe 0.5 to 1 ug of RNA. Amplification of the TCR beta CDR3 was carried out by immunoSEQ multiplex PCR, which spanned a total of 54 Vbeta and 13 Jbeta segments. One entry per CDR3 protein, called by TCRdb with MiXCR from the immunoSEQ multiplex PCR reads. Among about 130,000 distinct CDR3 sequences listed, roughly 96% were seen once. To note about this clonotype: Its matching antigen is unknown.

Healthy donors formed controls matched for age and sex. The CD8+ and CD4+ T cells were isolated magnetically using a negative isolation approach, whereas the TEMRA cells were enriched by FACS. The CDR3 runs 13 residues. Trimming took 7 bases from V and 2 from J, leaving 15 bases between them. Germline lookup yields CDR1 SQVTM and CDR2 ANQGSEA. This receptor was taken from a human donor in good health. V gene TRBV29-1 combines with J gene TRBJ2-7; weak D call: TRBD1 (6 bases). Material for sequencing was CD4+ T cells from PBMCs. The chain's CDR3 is CSASRGKAYEQYF. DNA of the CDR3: TGCAGCGCTTCGAGGGGGAAGGCCTACGAGCAGTACTTC.